The 26 T cell receptor beta chains given below trace back to one sample, sequenced in a study of preoperative IRX-2 immunotherapy in early breast cancer. Clones were sequenced by immunoSEQ multiplex PCR, and TCRdb holds only the in-frame ones, with some missing. The sample lists 34,000 or so clones; 83% were seen once. The treatment: preoperative locoregional IRX-2 cytokine immunotherapy. The material sequenced was lymph node tissue, taken from a patient treated with IRX-2 immunotherapy. Receptor source: a human donor with breast cancer.

The gene calls are TRBV14 and TRBJ2-5, with 9 bases lining up with TRBD1. The germline V gene has CDR1 SGHDN and CDR2 FVKESK. V lost 4 bases to trimming and J lost 3 bases; unmatched junction nucleotides: 9. The CDR3 is made up of 16 amino acids. The CDR3 bases are TGTGCCAGCAGCCCTGAGACAGGGGGGTACGAAGAGACCCAGTACTTC. It is translated as CASSPETGGYEETQYF.

The chain combines TRBV27 with TRBJ2-1; the D gene is possibly TRBD2 (6 bases). Germline V lookup: CDR1 MNHEY, CDR2 SMNVEV (reference sequence). Trimming pared 8 bases from V and 7 bases from J, leaving 18 bases between. The CDR3 covers 14 residues. The chain's CDR3 is CASGRGRFVNEQFF. In nucleotides, the CDR3 is TGTGCCAGCGGGCGGGGCCGTTTTGTGAATGAGCAGTTCTTC.

The chain employs TRBV19 and TRBJ1-5, with a tentative D call TRBD1 (5 bases). The CDR3 totals 15 residues. CDR1 LNHDA and CDR2 SQIVND come from the germline V gene (reference sequence). V was cut by 5 bases and J by 0 bases, with 11 bases left in between. The CDR3 spells CASSPDSYSNQPQHF. DNA of the CDR3: TGTGCCAGTAGTCCCGACAGCTATAGCAATCAGCCCCAGCATTTT.

This clone was recorded once. This chain connects TRBV15 to TRBJ1-2, with a tentative D call TRBD1 (5 bases). This CDR3 is built from 14 residues. The ends were cut back, 2 bases at V and 9 bases at J, with 16 bases in the middle. From germline, CDR1 is LNHNV and CDR2 YYDKDF (reference sequence). This chain's CDR3 is CATSRSKGGVRYTF. In DNA form, the CDR3 reads TGTGCCACCAGCAGATCTAAAGGAGGGGTACGCTACACCTTC.

This chain connects TRBV29-1 to TRBJ2-7; 8 bases map to TRBD1. Germline assignment: CDR1 SQVTM and CDR2 ANQGSEA. V lost 3 bases to trimming and J lost 4 bases; unmatched junction nucleotides: 8. This CDR3 is built from 14 residues. The CDR3 sequence is CSVEGDRGDYEQYF. The CDR3 nucleotides are TGCAGCGTTGAGGGTGACAGGGGCGATTACGAGCAGTACTTC.

A few counts support this clone. This rearrangement joins TRBV18 to TRBJ2-1; no clear D gene. V was clipped by 3 bases and J by 7 bases, with 16 bases between them. This CDR3 contains 15 residues. Per the germline V gene, CDR1 is KGHSH and CDR2 is LQKENI. The CDR3 loop reads CASSPSVAGANEQFF. The CDR3 DNA reads TGTGCCAGCTCACCCTCCGTAGCAGGCGCGAATGAGCAGTTCTTC.

This chain connects TRBV6-8 to TRBJ2-7; 7 bases map to TRBD1. Germline V gene data show CDR1 as MNHGY and CDR2 as SAAAGT. Losses at the gene ends were 3 bases for V and 0 bases for J; bases not matched to a gene: 14. The CDR3 totals 18 residues. CDR3 loop: CASSYPSTGTEYSYEQYF. CDR3 sequence (DNA): TGTGCCAGCAGTTATCCTTCAACCGGGACAGAATACTCCTACGAGCAGTACTTC.

The J gene is TRBJ1-1, the V gene TRBV19, with D tentatively TRBD1 (6 bases). V was trimmed by 4 bases and J by 5 bases, leaving 14 bases between them. The CDR3 length is 14 residues. Germline values: CDR1 LNHDA, CDR2 SQIVND (reference sequence). CDR3 sequence: CASSNWGASTEAFF. For the CDR3, the DNA is TGTGCCAGTAGTAACTGGGGGGCGTCGACTGAAGCTTTCTTT.

The rearrangement links TRBV30 to TRBJ2-7; 7 nucleotides line up with TRBD2. Trimming at V came to 2 bases and at J to 6 bases, leaving 7 bases not matched to a gene. CDR1 and CDR2 (germline): GTSNPN, SVGIG (reference sequence). This CDR3 is 13 amino acids long. For the CDR3, the DNA is TGTGCCTGGAGTCCCGTCCTAGCGGTCGAGCAGTACTTC. Amino acids: CAWSPVLAVEQYF.

The V call is TRBV6-8, the J call TRBJ2-3, with 10 bases that match TRBD1. Trimming cost V 6 bases and J 1 base; bases outside gene matches: 7. This CDR3 region has 16 residues. Germline CDR1 is MNHGY and CDR2 is SAAAGT. CDR3 sequence (DNA): TGTGCCAGCAGCCAGTCGACAGGGGGCGGCACAGATACGCAGTATTTT. This codes for CASSQSTGGGTDTQYF.

The chain links TRBV28 to TRBJ1-5; 9 bases are shared with TRBD1. CDR3 size: 14 residues. Trimming at V came to 5 bases and at J to 7 bases, leaving 6 bases not matched to a gene. Per germline, CDR1 MDHEN and CDR2 SYDVKM. The CDR3 DNA reads as TGTGCCAGCAGTACGGGACAGGGTGACCAGCCCCAGCATTTT. This gives the protein CASSTGQGDQPQHF.

The genes are TRBV28 and TRBJ2-1; 11 bases line up with TRBD2. The junction had 8 bases not matched to a gene; V was cut back by 1 base and J by 12 bases. There are 15 residues in the CDR3. The germline V gene encodes CDR1 MDHEN and CDR2 SYDVKM. The chain's CDR3 is CASSLFTTSGGVQFF. In DNA form, the CDR3 reads TGTGCCAGCAGTTTATTTACCACTAGCGGGGGTGTGCAGTTCTTC.

This clone was picked up a small number of times. V gene TRBV15 combines with J gene TRBJ2-3; TRBD2 aligns across 12 bases. CDR3 length: 16 amino acids. The germline V gene has CDR1 LNHNV and CDR2 YYDKDF (reference sequence). The trim removed 5 bases at V and 6 bases at J, leaving 9 bases unmatched. CDR3 in DNA: TGTGCCACCAGCGCCGGACTAGCGGGGACCGGGGATACGCAGTATTTT. Its protein is CATSAGLAGTGDTQYF.

V gene TRBV18 combines with J gene TRBJ2-7, with a weak D call TRBD1 (5 bases). The CDR3 length is 14 residues. V was trimmed by 2 bases and J by 2 bases, leaving 10 bases between them. The germline gives CDR1 KGHSH, CDR2 LQKENI. The CDR3 spells CASSPAGLPYEQYF. The DNA of the CDR3 is TGTGCCAGCTCACCAGCAGGGCTCCCCTACGAGCAGTACTTC.

The CDR3 coding sequence is TGTGCCAGCAGGAGCGGTTCCTACGAGCAGTACTTC. It codes for CASRSGSYEQYF. The gene calls are TRBV6-7 and TRBJ2-7; tentative D call: TRBD2 (5 bases). TRBV6-7 belongs to the ORF category, with a function that is uncertain. This CDR3 is 12 amino acids long. V was shortened by 6 bases and J by 1 base, with 7 bases between the two germline ends.

The rearrangement links TRBV25-1 to TRBJ2-5; possibly TRBD1 for D (5 bases). Germline assignment: CDR1 MGHDK and CDR2 SYGVNS. Deletions cut 1 base from V and 2 bases from J, with 11 bases between. There are 15 residues in the CDR3. The CDR3 loop reads CASSEFQGFQETQYF. The CDR3 coding sequence is TGTGCCAGCAGTGAATTTCAGGGTTTTCAAGAGACCCAGTACTTC.

The rearrangement joins TRBV6-8 to TRBJ1-5; D perhaps matches TRBD1 (5 bases). Deletions cut 2 bases from V and 9 bases from J, with 11 bases between. The CDR3 spans 13 residues. Germline V gene data show CDR1 as MNHGY and CDR2 as SAAAGT. CDR3 protein: CASSYPGGLPQHF. DNA for the CDR3: TGTGCCAGCAGTTACCCGGGGGGGTTGCCCCAGCATTTT.

The rearrangement links TRBV30 to TRBJ1-4; 11 bases fit TRBD1. Germline assignment: CDR1 GTSNPN and CDR2 SVGIG (reference sequence). CDR3 length: 15 residues. V gave up 2 bases and J gave up 6 bases; unmatched junction bases: 5. The CDR3 DNA is TGTGCCTGGAGTACCAGGGACAGGGGGGATGAAAAACTGTTTTTT. Translation: CAWSTRDRGDEKLFF.

This chain links TRBV6-8 with TRBJ1-5; D gene unclear. Trimming removed 5 bases at V and 7 bases at J, with 12 bases between. Germline V gene lookup returns CDR1 MNHGY and CDR2 SAAAGT. The CDR3 is 13 amino acids. In DNA form, the CDR3 reads TGTGCCAGCAGTCTGTATTTGGGGCAGCCCCAGCATTTT. As protein: CASSLYLGQPQHF.

J is TRBJ1-5 and V is TRBV19; 7 positions agree with TRBD1. V dropped 9 bases and J dropped 0; count of bases not matched to a gene: 8. Germline loops: CDR1 LNHDA, CDR2 SQIVND (reference sequence). CDR3 size: 15 residues. As DNA, the CDR3 is TGTGCCAGCATACAGGGGACTCATAGCAATCAGCCCCAGCATTTT. This encodes CASIQGTHSNQPQHF.

Only a few counts were recorded for this clone. The V call is TRBV14, the J call TRBJ1-1; D is possibly TRBD1 (5 bases). The CDR3 loop spans 16 amino acids. The V gene's germline CDR1 is SGHDN and CDR2 FVKESK. V dropped 2 bases and J dropped 0 bases, with 13 bases sitting between them. DNA of the CDR3: TGTGCCAGCAGCCAACCCCTGGTGGGGGTGAACACTGAAGCTTTCTTT. Translated: CASSQPLVGVNTEAFF.

The rearrangement joins TRBV6-8 to TRBJ1-2, with 7 bases aligning to TRBD1. The CDR3 contains 13 residues. Germline values: CDR1 MNHGY, CDR2 SAAAGT. Trimming at V came to 8 bases and at J to 11 bases, leaving 14 bases not matched to a gene. The CDR3, as DNA: TGTGCCAGCCGGGGAGCAGGGGGAGGGAGGTACACCTTC. This codes for CASRGAGGGRYTF.

The chain links TRBV18 to TRBJ2-2, with TRBD1 identical over 12 bases. The CDR3 runs 17 residues. With V trimmed by 4 bases and J by 7 bases, 10 bases remained unmatched. The V gene's germline CDR1 is KGHSH and CDR2 LQKENI. CDR3 in DNA: TGTGCCAGCTCACGAACACCGGGACAGGGGGCTGGCGGGGAGCTGTTTTTT. This codes for CASSRTPGQGAGGELFF.

The rearrangement links TRBV14 to TRBJ2-7; D is tentatively TRBD1 or TRBD2 (5 bases each). The germline V gene has CDR1 SGHDN and CDR2 FVKESK. This CDR3 spans 15 amino acids. The V and J ends lost 4 bases and 6 bases respectively, with 19 bases between them. Here the CDR3 reads CASSRGWLTRPEQYF. The CDR3 DNA follows: TGTGCCAGCAGCCGGGGCTGGTTAACTAGACCCGAGCAGTACTTC.

The chain uses TRBV28 and TRBJ2-5; D tentatively reads TRBD1 or TRBD2 (7 bases each). This CDR3 contains 15 residues. In germline, CDR1 is MDHEN, CDR2 SYDVKM. V lost 6 bases to trimming and J lost 2 bases, with 16 bases between them. DNA of the CDR3: TGTGCCAGCAGGGCCTCAGGGGGGGTACAAGAGACCCAGTACTTC. It specifies CASRASGGVQETQYF.

The J gene is TRBJ2-3, the V gene TRBV10-3; the match to TRBD2 covers 11 bases. Germline CDR1 is ENHRY and CDR2 is SYGVKD. After removal of 2 bases from V and 4 bases from J, the junction contained 8 bases not matched to a gene. This CDR3 region has 17 residues. CDR3 nucleotides: TGTGCCATCAGTGAGCCATTACTAGCGGGAGAACCAGATACGCAGTATTTT. Translating it yields CAISEPLLAGEPDTQYF.